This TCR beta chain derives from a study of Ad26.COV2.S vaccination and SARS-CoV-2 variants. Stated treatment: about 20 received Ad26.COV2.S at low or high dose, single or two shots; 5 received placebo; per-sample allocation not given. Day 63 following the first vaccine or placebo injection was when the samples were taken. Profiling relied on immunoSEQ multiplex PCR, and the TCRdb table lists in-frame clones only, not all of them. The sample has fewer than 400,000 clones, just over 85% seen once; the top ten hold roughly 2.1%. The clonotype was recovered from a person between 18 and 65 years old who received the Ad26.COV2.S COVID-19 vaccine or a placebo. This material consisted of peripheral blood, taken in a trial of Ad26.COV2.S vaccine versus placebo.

CDR3 in DNA: TGTGCCAGCGCGGGACAGGATAATCAGCCCCAGCATTTT. Its protein is CASAGQDNQPQHF. The chain uses TRBV7-2 and TRBJ1-5; 8 bases line up with TRBD1. Germline V CDR1 and CDR2: SGHTA, FQGNSA. The CDR3 is 13 residues long. The junction had 4 bases not matched to a gene; V was cut back by 8 bases and J by 4 bases.